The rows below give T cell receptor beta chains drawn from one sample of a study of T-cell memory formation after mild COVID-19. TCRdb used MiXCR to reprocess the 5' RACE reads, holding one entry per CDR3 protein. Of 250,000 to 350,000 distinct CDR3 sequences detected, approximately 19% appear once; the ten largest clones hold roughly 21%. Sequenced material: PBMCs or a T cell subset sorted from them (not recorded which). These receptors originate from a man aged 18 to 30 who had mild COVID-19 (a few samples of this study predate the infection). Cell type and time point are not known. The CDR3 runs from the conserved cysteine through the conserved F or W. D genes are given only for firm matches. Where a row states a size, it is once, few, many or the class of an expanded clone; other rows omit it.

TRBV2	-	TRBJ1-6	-	CASSFRDLSSYNSPLHF	TGTGCCAGCAGTTTCCGGGACTTAAGCTCCTATAATTCACCCCTCCACTTT
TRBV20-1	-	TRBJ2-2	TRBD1	CSARGRGLNTGELFF	TGCAGTGCTAGAGGCAGGGGGCTTAACACCGGGGAGCTGTTTTTT
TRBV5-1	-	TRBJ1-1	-	CASTVRPTTQNTEAFF	TGCGCCAGCACCGTCCGTCCGACAACTCAGAACACTGAAGCTTTCTTT
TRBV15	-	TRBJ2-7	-	CATSPGFGEQYF	TGTGCCACCAGCCCAGGTTTCGGCGAGCAGTACTTC
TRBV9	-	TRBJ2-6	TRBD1	CASSGWGQGLSGANVLTF	TGTGCCAGCAGCGGATGGGGACAGGGACTCTCTGGGGCCAACGTCCTGACTTTC
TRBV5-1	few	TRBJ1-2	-	CASGAGEAYGYTF	TGCGCCAGCGGGGCAGGGGAAGCCTATGGCTACACCTTC
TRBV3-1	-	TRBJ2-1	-	CASSRPGHGPFGKFF	TGTGCCAGCAGCAGGCCGGGACACGGACCTTTCGGGAAGTTCTTC
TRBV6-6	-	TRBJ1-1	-	CASSPVVGATAFF	TGTGCCAGCAGCCCAGTGGTAGGGGCGACGGCTTTCTTT
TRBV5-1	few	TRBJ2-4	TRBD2	CASSLGPRGGQNIQYF	TGCGCCAGCAGCTTGGGACCGCGGGGGGGCCAAAACATTCAGTACTTC
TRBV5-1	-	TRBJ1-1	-	CASTLRENTEAFF	TGCGCCAGCACCCTTCGGGAGAACACTGAAGCTTTCTTT
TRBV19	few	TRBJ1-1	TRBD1	CASNQTPQGASPAEAFF	TGTGCCAGTAATCAAACTCCGCAGGGGGCATCCCCCGCTGAAGCTTTCTTT
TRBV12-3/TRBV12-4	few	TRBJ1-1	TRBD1	CASRYLRQGLRLMNTEAFF	TGTGCCAGCAGGTACTTAAGACAGGGGTTGCGGCTCATGAACACTGAAGCTTTCTTT
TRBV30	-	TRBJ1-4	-	CAWSDWVWEKLFF	TGTGCCTGGAGTGATTGGGTTTGGGAAAAACTGTTTTTT
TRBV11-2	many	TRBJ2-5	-	CASSAAGVTQETQYF	TGTGCCAGCAGCGCGGCAGGGGTCACACAAGAGACCCAGTACTTC
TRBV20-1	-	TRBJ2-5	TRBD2	CSGTSGGGPWETQYF	TGCAGTGGAACTAGCGGTGGAGGTCCGTGGGAGACCCAGTACTTC
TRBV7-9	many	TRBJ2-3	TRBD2	CASNIAGGNTDTQYF	TGTGCCAGCAACATAGCGGGGGGGAACACAGATACGCAGTATTTT
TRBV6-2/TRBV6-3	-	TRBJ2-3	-	CATNPVATDTQYF	TGTGCCACCAACCCTGTGGCCACAGATACGCAGTATTTT
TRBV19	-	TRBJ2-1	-	CASKMEGSGYNEQFF	TGTGCCAGTAAGATGGAAGGGTCGGGGTACAATGAGCAGTTCTTC
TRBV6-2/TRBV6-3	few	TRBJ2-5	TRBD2	CASSSGDLPETQYF	TGTGCCAGCAGCAGCGGGGATCTTCCGGAGACCCAGTACTTC
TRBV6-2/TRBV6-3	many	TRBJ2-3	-	CASGYGQTSTDTQYF	TGTGCCAGCGGCTACGGCCAAACAAGCACAGATACGCAGTATTTT
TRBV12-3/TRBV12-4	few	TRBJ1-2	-	CASSPQGYGGYTF	TGTGCCAGCAGTCCTCAGGGGTACGGTGGCTACACCTTC
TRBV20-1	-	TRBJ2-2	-	CSARDRRGTGELFF	TGCAGTGCTAGAGACCGTAGGGGGACCGGGGAGCTGTTTTTT
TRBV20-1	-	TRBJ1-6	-	CSSGEGSSGSPLHF	TGCAGTTCCGGGGAGGGGAGTAGCGGTTCACCCCTCCACTTT
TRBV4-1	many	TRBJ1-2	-	CASSQVHPGRSYGYTF	TGCGCCAGCAGCCAAGTCCACCCAGGGAGGAGCTATGGCTACACCTTC
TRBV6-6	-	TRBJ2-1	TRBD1	CASSAGTGGFYNEQFF	TGTGCCAGCAGCGCGGGGACAGGGGGCTTTTACAATGAGCAGTTCTTC
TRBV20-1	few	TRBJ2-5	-	CSARQGGGETQYF	TGCAGTGCTAGACAGGGAGGAGGAGAGACCCAGTACTTC
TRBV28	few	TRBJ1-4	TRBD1	CASSTGTVNEKLFF	TGTGCCAGCAGCACCGGGACAGTGAATGAAAAACTGTTTTTT
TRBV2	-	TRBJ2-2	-	CATGTSNTGELFF	TGTGCCACCGGGACTTCGAACACCGGGGAGCTGTTTTTT
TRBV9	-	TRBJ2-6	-	CASSVVSGANVLTF	TGTGCCAGCAGCGTGGTCTCTGGGGCCAACGTCCTGACTTTC
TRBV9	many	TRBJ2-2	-	CASSVVSGELFF	TGTGCCAGCAGCGTCGTCTCCGGGGAGCTGTTTTTT
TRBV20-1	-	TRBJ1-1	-	CSARGGRHLQSFF	TGCAGTGCCAGAGGCGGACGACACCTCCAGTCTTTCTTT
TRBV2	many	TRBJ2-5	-	CASRQYQETQYF	TGTGCCAGCAGACAGTACCAAGAGACCCAGTACTTC
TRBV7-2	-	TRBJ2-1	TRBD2	CASSLVTSGGDEQFF	TGTGCCAGCAGCTTAGTGACTAGCGGGGGTGATGAGCAGTTCTTC
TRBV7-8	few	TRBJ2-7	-	CASSLHSAATSYEQYF	TGTGCCAGCAGCCTCCATAGCGCGGCCACCTCCTACGAGCAGTACTTC
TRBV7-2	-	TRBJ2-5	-	CASSFTPPSGGGETQYF	TGTGCCAGCAGCTTTACACCACCGTCAGGGGGAGGAGAGACCCAGTACTTC
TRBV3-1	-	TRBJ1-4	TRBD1	CASSRTGGNEKLFF	TGTGCCAGCAGCCGGACAGGGGGTAATGAAAAACTGTTTTTT
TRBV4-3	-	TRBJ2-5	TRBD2	CASSQEGGETQYF	TGCGCCAGCAGCCAAGAGGGAGGGGAGACCCAGTACTTC
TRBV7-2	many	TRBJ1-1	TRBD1	CASSQQGAINTEAFF	TGTGCCAGCAGCCAACAGGGGGCCATCAACACTGAAGCTTTCTTT
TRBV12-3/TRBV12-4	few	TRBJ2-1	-	CASRFAGYNEQFF	TGTGCCAGCAGATTCGCCGGTTACAATGAGCAGTTCTTC
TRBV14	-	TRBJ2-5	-	CASSPGTLYQETQYF	TGTGCCAGCAGCCCCGGGACGCTGTACCAAGAGACCCAGTACTTC
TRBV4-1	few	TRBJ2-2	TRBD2	CASSQQRGAGELFF	TGCGCCAGCAGCCAACAGCGGGGGGCCGGGGAGCTGTTTTTT